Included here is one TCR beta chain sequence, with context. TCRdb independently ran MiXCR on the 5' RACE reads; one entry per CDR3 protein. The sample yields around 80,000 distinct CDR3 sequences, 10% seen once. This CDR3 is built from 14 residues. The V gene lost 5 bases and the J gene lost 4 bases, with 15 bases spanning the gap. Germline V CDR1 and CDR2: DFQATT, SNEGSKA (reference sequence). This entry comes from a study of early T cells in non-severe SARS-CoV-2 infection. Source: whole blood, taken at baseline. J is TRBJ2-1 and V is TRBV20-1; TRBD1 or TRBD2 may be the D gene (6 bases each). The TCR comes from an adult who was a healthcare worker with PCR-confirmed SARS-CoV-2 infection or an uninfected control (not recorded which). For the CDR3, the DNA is TGCAGTGCTTTAAACAGGGCGGGATACAATGAGCAGTTCTTC. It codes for CSALNRAGYNEQFF.